The T cell receptor beta chain under discussion was sequenced for a study of human T cells and chemical hapten exposure. One entry per CDR3 protein results from TCRdb running MiXCR on the RACE reads. The data show fewer than 60,000 distinct CDR3 sequences, with around 9.3% seen just once and 4% to 5.5% held by the top ten. V lost 6 bases, J lost 7 bases, and 21 bases lay in between. Germline CDR1 reads DFQATT; CDR2 reads SNEGSKA (reference sequence). The CDR3 runs to 15 residues. Time point here: patch test 1, 2 weeks after DPC sensitization. Treatment denoted: therapeutic diphenylcyclopropenone sensitization with weekly scalp DPC. This clonotype was recorded many times.

This chain uses TRBV20-1 with TRBJ1-4; D not resolved. Sequencing used whole blood, obtained in connection with sensitization to the hapten diphenylcyclopropenone (DPC). The source of this sequence is a woman aged 50 to 60 with alopecia areata. Some clones in this sample may be carry-over from other donors' samples. In DNA, the CDR3 is TGCAGTGCCCAAACCCCCCGGGAGGGTAGTGAAAAACTGTTTTTT. Translated: CSAQTPREGSEKLFF.